These 32 T cell receptor beta chains were all obtained from the same sample, sequenced in a study of blood T cell repertoires in COVID-19. Profiled with immunoSEQ multiplex PCR; TCRdb holds only in-frame clones, not every one. The sample includes roughly 310,000 clones, about nine tenths of them seen just once. The sequenced sample was PBMCs or T cells enriched from blood (not recorded which). These receptors all come from a woman aged 40 to 49 who had recovered from COVID-19.

This clone was observed a single time. The J gene is TRBJ2-7, the V gene TRBV18; no clear D. The CDR3 has 12 amino acids. Trimming removed 6 bases at V and 2 bases at J, with 8 bases between. Per germline, CDR1 KGHSH and CDR2 LQKENI. This CDR3 reads CASSAAAYEQYF. In DNA, the CDR3 is TGTGCCAGCTCTGCCGCGGCCTACGAGCAGTACTTC.

V gene TRBV11-3 combines with J gene TRBJ2-2; 13 bases map to TRBD2. This CDR3 has 16 residues. V lost 5 bases and J lost 7; bases outside the gene matches: 7. The V gene's germline CDR1 is SGHNT and CDR2 YENEEA. CDR3 in DNA: TGTGCCAGCAGCCGTGGGACTAGCGGGATTGACGGGGAGCTGTTTTTT. Its translation: CASSRGTSGIDGELFF.

The chain has TRBV6-5 and TRBJ2-1; 8 bases line up with TRBD2. Germline CDR1 and CDR2: MNHEY and SVGAGI. V lost 4 bases to trimming and J lost 5 bases; unmatched junction nucleotides: 7. The CDR3 is made up of 15 amino acids. The CDR3 protein is CASSLSPGLDNEQFF. The DNA for the CDR3 is TGTGCCAGCAGTTTGTCCCCGGGACTAGACAATGAGCAGTTCTTC.

The count of this clone is one. The chain couples TRBV27 to TRBJ1-5; TRBD1 matches 7 bases. CDR1 and CDR2 from the germline V gene are MNHEY and SMNVEV (reference sequence). V lost 6 bases to trimming and J lost 5 bases; unmatched junction nucleotides: 4. The CDR3 is 13 amino acids. As DNA, the CDR3 is TGTGCCAGCAGGACAGGGCCTGATCAGCCCCAGCATTTT. It specifies CASRTGPDQPQHF.

The chain couples TRBV19 to TRBJ1-4; D perhaps matches TRBD1 (5 bases). CDR1 and CDR2 (germline): LNHDA, SQIVND (reference sequence). Trimming cost V 7 bases and J 8 bases, with 20 bases left between them. The CDR3 length is 15 residues. The CDR3 DNA sequence: TGTGCCAGTATAAGGACATCCAGGTCACCCGAAAAACTGTTTTTT. Translating gives CASIRTSRSPEKLFF.

The rearrangement uses TRBV25-1 and TRBJ1-1, with D perhaps TRBD1 (5 bases). The V gene lost 3 bases and the J gene lost 5 bases, with 10 bases spanning the gap. This CDR3 comprises 13 residues. Germline CDR1 reads MGHDK; CDR2 reads SYGVNS. In nucleotides, the CDR3 is TGTGCCAGCAGTGACCAGGGATGGACTGAAGCTTTCTTT. This translates into CASSDQGWTEAFF.

J is TRBJ1-2 and V is TRBV7-2; TRBD1 matches 9 bases. CDR3 length equals 16 residues. Germline CDR1 reads SGHTA; CDR2 reads FQGNSA. J was trimmed by 7 bases and V by 5 bases; bases with no gene match: 14. CDR3 nucleotide sequence: TGTGCCAGCAGCGTTCTCGGGACAGGGAGTACGTTTGGCTACACCTTC. As protein: CASSVLGTGSTFGYTF.

The chain recombines TRBV6-5 with TRBJ1-6; 9 bases are shared with TRBD1. This CDR3 is built from 14 residues. From germline, CDR1 is MNHEY and CDR2 SVGAGI. Germline trimming cut 8 bases from V and 8 bases from J; bases unmatched to any gene: 7. CDR3 sequence: CASLRDRDYSPLHF. The CDR3 nucleotides read TGTGCCAGCCTCCGGGACAGGGATTATTCACCCCTCCACTTT.

CDR3 DNA: TGTGCCAGCAGCTACGGTTCGGGGGGTTTCTACAATGAGCAGTTCTTC. Translated: CASSYGSGGFYNEQFF. The chain is built from TRBV7-2 and TRBJ2-1, with 7 bases that match TRBD2. J gave up 3 bases and V 4 bases, and 9 bases lay outside the gene matches. The CDR3 has 16 residues. The V gene's germline CDR1 is SGHTA and CDR2 FQGNSA.

This clone was recorded only once. The rearrangement joins TRBV28 to TRBJ1-5; weak D call: TRBD1 (6 bases). The ends were cut back, 5 bases at V and 2 bases at J, with 10 bases in the middle. The CDR3 runs 14 residues. The germline CDR1 and CDR2 sequences are MDHEN and SYDVKM. The chain's CDR3 is CASSITGRNQPQHF. The CDR3 DNA is TGTGCCAGCAGTATAACAGGGCGCAATCAGCCCCAGCATTTT.

Only one count was recorded for this clone. The chain couples TRBV9 to TRBJ2-1, with 14 bases fitting TRBD2. The J segment lost 4 bases and the V segment lost 0 bases, leaving 9 bases of the junction unmatched. The CDR3 length is 19 residues. From germline, CDR1 is SGDLS and CDR2 YYNGEE. Here the CDR3 reads CASSVAGTSGGLGYNEQFF. The CDR3 coding sequence is TGTGCCAGCAGCGTAGCCGGGACTAGCGGGGGCCTAGGGTACAATGAGCAGTTCTTC.

The chain links TRBV7-6 to TRBJ2-1; 8 bases align to TRBD2. Germline CDR1 and CDR2: SGHVS and FNYEAQ. V shed 1 base, J shed 2 bases, and the junction held 1 base outside the gene matches. This CDR3 region has 15 residues. CDR3 amino acids: CASSLGGRPYNEQFF. The CDR3 coding sequence is TGTGCCAGCAGCTTAGGCGGGAGGCCCTACAATGAGCAGTTCTTC.

The rearrangement joins TRBV9 to TRBJ1-3; weak D call: TRBD1 (6 bases). The CDR3 sequence is 17 residues long. The V end lost 3 bases, the J end lost 1 base, and 17 bases lay between the germline ends. Germline loops: CDR1 SGDLS, CDR2 YYNGEE. The CDR3: CASSAEGKGVSGNTIYF. The CDR3 bases are TGTGCCAGCAGCGCCGAGGGGAAGGGGGTGTCTGGAAACACCATATATTTT.

The chain employs TRBV27 and TRBJ1-1, with D possibly TRBD1 on 6 matching bases. Per the germline V gene, CDR1 is MNHEY and CDR2 is SMNVEV (reference sequence). V was pared by 1 base and J by 3 bases, with 15 bases between. The CDR3 covers 16 residues. This CDR3 reads CASSLLGFEGDTEAFF. Written as DNA, the CDR3 is TGTGCCAGCAGTTTATTAGGTTTTGAGGGGGACACTGAAGCTTTCTTT.

The rearrangement links TRBV19 to TRBJ2-1, with D maybe TRBD2 (6 bases). Trimming took off 1 base at V and 6 bases at J, with 16 bases between the two ends. This CDR3 region has 16 residues. CDR1 LNHDA and CDR2 SQIVND come from the germline V gene (reference sequence). The CDR3 protein is CASSIVYTGVTNEQFF. The CDR3 DNA reads as TGTGCCAGTAGTATAGTTTATACGGGAGTTACCAATGAGCAGTTCTTC.

There are a few counts of this clone. The chain is built from TRBV7-2 and TRBJ2-7, with D unresolved. CDR1 is SGHTA, CDR2 FQGNSA, per germline. The V end lost 6 bases, the J end lost 6 bases, and 9 bases lay between the germline ends. The CDR3 is 11 residues long. The DNA of the CDR3 is TGTGCCAGCAGTGCGGTACGCGAGCAGTACTTC. Translated: CASSAVREQYF.

This clone came up a few times. The chain recombines TRBV6-2 or TRBV6-3 with TRBJ2-7, with 9 bases lining up with TRBD1. Germline V lookup: CDR1 MNHEY, CDR2 SVGEGT. With V trimmed by 1 base and J by 2 bases, 3 bases remained unmatched. The CDR3 sequence is 15 residues long. CDR3 residues: CASSYYGTGPYEQYF. Written as DNA, the CDR3 is TGTGCCAGCAGTTACTATGGGACAGGGCCCTACGAGCAGTACTTC.

The chain employs TRBV19 and TRBJ2-3; no reliable D call. Trimming shortened V by 2 bases and J by 0 bases, and 9 bases separated the two germline ends. The CDR3 runs to 15 residues. Germline V gene data show CDR1 as LNHDA and CDR2 as SQIVND (reference sequence). The CDR3 protein is CASSILLFSTDTQYF. CDR3 in DNA: TGTGCCAGTAGTATATTACTTTTTAGCACAGATACGCAGTATTTT.

The chain uses TRBV19 and TRBJ1-2; TRBD1 might be the D (6 bases). This CDR3 contains 14 residues. Germline V gives CDR1 LNHDA, CDR2 SQIVND (reference sequence). Trimming took off 6 bases at V and 6 bases at J, with 17 bases between the two ends. The DNA for the CDR3 is TGTGCCAGTAGCCCCTCGGGGGGGCGAGATGGCTACACCTTC. This gives the protein CASSPSGGRDGYTF.

This clone has a single count. V is TRBV24-1 and J is TRBJ2-7; D is perhaps TRBD1 (5 bases). V lost 3 bases and J 6 bases, leaving 11 bases between the germline ends. This CDR3 contains 13 residues. CDR1 and CDR2 from the germline V gene are KGHDR and SFDVKD. The CDR3 spells CATSDLDSREQYF. CDR3 DNA: TGTGCCACCAGTGATCTAGACAGTCGCGAGCAGTACTTC.

The V gene is TRBV9, the J gene TRBJ2-7; 9 positions match TRBD2. Looked up from germline, CDR1 is SGDLS and CDR2 is YYNGEE. The CDR3 is 15 amino acids. J gave up 5 bases and V 0 bases, and 6 bases lay outside the gene matches. The CDR3 here is CASSVEGGRDDEQYF. CDR3 DNA sequence: TGTGCCAGCAGCGTAGAGGGCGGGAGGGACGACGAGCAGTACTTC.

The chain couples TRBV13 to TRBJ2-7; 8 bases are shared with TRBD2. Germline CDR1 and CDR2: PRHDT and FYEKMQ (reference sequence). Germline trimming cut 5 bases from V and 5 bases from J; bases unmatched to any gene: 14. The CDR3 is 16 residues long. The CDR3 bases are TGTGCCAGCAGCGAGGGGGAAGCGGGAGTGAGAAACGAGCAGTACTTC. Translating it yields CASSEGEAGVRNEQYF. The full variable domain, completed using reference TRBV13 and TRBJ2-7, is AAGVIQSPRHLIKEKRETATLKCYPIPRHDTVYWYQQGPGQDPQFLISFYEKMQSDKGSIPDRFSAQQFSDYHSELNMSSLELGDSALYFCASSEGEAGVRNEQYFGPGTRLTVT.

The chain recombines TRBV7-8 with TRBJ1-6; TRBD1 matches 8 bases. Germline values: CDR1 SGHVS, CDR2 FQNEAQ. Trimming cost V 5 bases and J 6 bases; bases outside gene matches: 6. The CDR3 loop spans 15 amino acids. This chain's CDR3 is CASSPGTGTNSPLHF. The CDR3 nucleotides are TGTGCCAGCAGCCCAGGGACAGGAACTAATTCACCCCTCCACTTT. Based on the CDR3 plus reference TRBV7-8 and TRBJ1-6, the full variable domain is GAGVSQSPRYKVAKRGQDVALRCDPISGHVSLFWYQQALGQGPEFLTYFQNEAQLDKSGLPSDRFFAERPEGSVSTLKIQRTQQEDSAVYLCASSPGTGTNSPLHFGNGTRLTVT.

A single count supports this clone. This chain links TRBV7-9 with TRBJ2-1, with D unclear. The CDR3 extends over 14 amino acids. Germline CDR1 is SEHNR and CDR2 is FQNEAQ (reference sequence). The V end lost 5 bases, the J end lost 1 base, and 9 bases lay between the germline ends. As DNA, the CDR3 is TGTGCCAGCAGCCGGAGTAGGTCCTACAATGAGCAGTTCTTC. Translation gives CASSRSRSYNEQFF.

The chain is built from TRBV28 and TRBJ2-3; D is unresolved. V lost 6 bases, J lost 0 bases, and 7 bases lay in between. In germline, CDR1 is MDHEN, CDR2 SYDVKM. The CDR3 loop spans 13 amino acids. In DNA form, the CDR3 reads TGTGCCAGCAGCCCGCAGAGCACAGATACGCAGTATTTT. This translates into CASSPQSTDTQYF.

The gene calls are TRBV28 and TRBJ1-5; TRBD1 might be the D (5 bases). The V end was cut by 8 bases, the J end by 5 bases, with 13 bases between. The CDR3 is 13 residues long. Germline V gives CDR1 MDHEN, CDR2 SYDVKM. The CDR3 protein is CASLGAGHQPQHF. DNA of the CDR3: TGTGCCAGCCTCGGCGCGGGGCATCAGCCCCAGCATTTT.

The CDR3 loop is CASSYSGSNQPQHF. DNA of the CDR3: TGTGCCAGCTCATACTCGGGTAGCAATCAGCCCCAGCATTTT. V is TRBV18 and J is TRBJ1-5, with D unresolved. V was shortened by 5 bases and J by 0 bases, with 8 bases between the two germline ends. Germline V CDR1 and CDR2: KGHSH, LQKENI. This CDR3 is built from 14 residues.

This rearrangement joins TRBV7-6 to TRBJ2-7; 10 nucleotides align to TRBD2. After removal of 5 bases from V and 2 bases from J, the junction contained 3 bases not matched to a gene. The germline gives CDR1 SGHVS, CDR2 FNYEAQ. There are 14 residues in the CDR3. The CDR3 here is CASSRLAGAYEQYF. The CDR3 DNA reads TGTGCCAGCAGCCGACTAGCGGGTGCCTACGAGCAGTACTTC.

The chain couples TRBV30 to TRBJ2-7; 8 bases fit TRBD1. Trimming removed 0 bases from V and 0 bases from J; junction bases left unmatched: 4. This CDR3 is 15 amino acids long. CDR1 and CDR2 from the germline V gene are GTSNPN and SVGIG (reference sequence). The CDR3 sequence is CAWSVRGTGSYEQYF. For the CDR3, the DNA is TGTGCCTGGAGTGTACGAGGGACAGGCTCCTACGAGCAGTACTTC.

The chain employs TRBV27 and TRBJ1-1; D gene uncertain. V was clipped by 0 bases and J by 1 base, with 6 bases between them. This CDR3 contains 14 residues. Germline loops: CDR1 MNHEY, CDR2 SMNVEV (reference sequence). The CDR3 region is CASSLSLGNTEAFF. The CDR3 DNA is TGTGCCAGCAGTTTATCACTAGGGAACACTGAAGCTTTCTTT.

The chain is built from TRBV29-1 and TRBJ2-2; 10 nucleotides match TRBD2. CDR3 size: 17 residues. Unmatched junction bases numbered 7, after V lost 3 bases and J lost 0 bases. Germline CDR1 reads SQVTM; CDR2 reads ANQGSEA. Here the CDR3 DNA reads TGCAGCGTTGAGCTGTCTAGCGGGGGCCCGAACACCGGGGAGCTGTTTTTT. Its translation: CSVELSSGGPNTGELFF.

As regards this clone: Other DNA sequences in the sample encode the same CDR3. This chain links TRBV5-1 with TRBJ2-7; possible D gene TRBD1, 6 bases. V was pared by 4 bases and J by 1 base, with 9 bases between. The CDR3 has 13 residues. Germline CDR1 reads SGHRS; CDR2 reads YFSETQ. The CDR3 sequence is CASSPTGSYEQYF. CDR3 sequence (DNA): TGCGCCAGCAGCCCGACAGGATCCTACGAGCAGTACTTC.